The text below deals with one T cell receptor beta chain. Its target is not known. This record belongs to a study of CD8 T cells in ankylosing spondylitis. Study conclusions and caveats: Characteristic, it appeared, of ankylosing spondylitis blood was a TCR beta motif of eight highly homologous variants.

TCRdb used MiXCR to reprocess the 5' RACE reads, holding one entry per CDR3 protein. The data show approximately 540,000 distinct CDR3 sequences, 10% to 15% seen once. V was clipped by 4 bases and J by 4 bases, with 7 bases between them. Germline CDR1 reads SNHLY; CDR2 reads FYNNEI. The CDR3 totals 12 residues. The chain uses TRBV2 and TRBJ1-2; D is possibly TRBD1 (5 bases). The material sequenced was blood, either unsorted or a sorted T cell fraction (not recorded which). The sequence came from a male donor with ankylosing spondylitis. This chain's CDR3 is CASSGDLYGYTF. The CDR3 DNA is TGTGCCAGCAGTGGGGACCTCTATGGCTACACCTTC. Full variable domain (outside the CDR3, taken from reference TRBV2 and TRBJ1-2): EPEVTQTPSHQVTQMGQEVILRCVPISNHLYFYWYRQILGQKVEFLVSFYNNEISEKSEIFDDQFSVERPDGSNFTLKIRSTKLEDSAMYFCASSGDLYGYTFGSGTRLTVV.